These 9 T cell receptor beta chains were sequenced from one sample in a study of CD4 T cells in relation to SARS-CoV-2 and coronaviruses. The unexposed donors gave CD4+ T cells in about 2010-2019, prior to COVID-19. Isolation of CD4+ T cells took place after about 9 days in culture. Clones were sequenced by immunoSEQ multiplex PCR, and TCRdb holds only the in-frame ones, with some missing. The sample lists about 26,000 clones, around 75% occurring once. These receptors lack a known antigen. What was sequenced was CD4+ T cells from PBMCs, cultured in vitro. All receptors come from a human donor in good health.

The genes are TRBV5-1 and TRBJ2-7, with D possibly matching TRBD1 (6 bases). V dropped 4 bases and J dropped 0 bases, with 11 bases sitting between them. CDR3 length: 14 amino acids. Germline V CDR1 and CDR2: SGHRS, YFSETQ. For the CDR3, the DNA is TGCGCCAGCAGCCGTGACAGGCTCTCCTACGAGCAGTACTTC. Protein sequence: CASSRDRLSYEQYF.

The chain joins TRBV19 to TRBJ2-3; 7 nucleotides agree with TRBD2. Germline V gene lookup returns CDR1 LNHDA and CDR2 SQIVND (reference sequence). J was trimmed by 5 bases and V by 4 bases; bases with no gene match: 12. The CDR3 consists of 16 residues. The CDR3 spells CASSNLAGPGRDTQYF. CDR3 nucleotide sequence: TGTGCCAGTAGTAATTTAGCGGGCCCAGGGAGAGATACGCAGTATTTT. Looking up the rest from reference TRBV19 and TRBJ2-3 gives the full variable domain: DGGITQSPKYLFRKEGQNVTLSCEQNLNHDAMYWYRQDPGQGLRLIYYSQIVNDFQKGDIAEGYSVSREKKESFPLTVTSAQKNPTAFYLCASSNLAGPGRDTQYFGPGTRLTVL.

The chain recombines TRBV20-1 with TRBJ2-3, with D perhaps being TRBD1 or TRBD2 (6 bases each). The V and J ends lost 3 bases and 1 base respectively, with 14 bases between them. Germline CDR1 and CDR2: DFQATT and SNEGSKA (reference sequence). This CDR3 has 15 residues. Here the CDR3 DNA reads TGCAGTGCTAGTTCCGGGGGCACTGGCACAGATACGCAGTATTTT. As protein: CSASSGGTGTDTQYF.

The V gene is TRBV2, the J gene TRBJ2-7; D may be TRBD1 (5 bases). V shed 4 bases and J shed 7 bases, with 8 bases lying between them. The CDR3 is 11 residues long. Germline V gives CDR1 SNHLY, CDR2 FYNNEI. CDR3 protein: CASSGRTEQYF. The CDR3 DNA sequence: TGTGCCAGCAGTGGACGGACAGAGCAGTACTTC.

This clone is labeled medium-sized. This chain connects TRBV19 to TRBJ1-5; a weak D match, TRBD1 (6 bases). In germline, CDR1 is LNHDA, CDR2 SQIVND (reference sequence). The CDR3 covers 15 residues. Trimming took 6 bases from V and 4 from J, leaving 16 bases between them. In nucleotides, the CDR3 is TGTGCCAGTAGCCCGGGGGGGGCAGAAAATCAGCCCCAGCATTTT. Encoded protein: CASSPGGAENQPQHF.

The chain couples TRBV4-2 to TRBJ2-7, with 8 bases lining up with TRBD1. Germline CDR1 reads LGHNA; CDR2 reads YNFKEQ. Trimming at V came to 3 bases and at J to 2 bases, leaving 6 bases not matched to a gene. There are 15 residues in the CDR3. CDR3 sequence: CASSQARQGTYEQYF. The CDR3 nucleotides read TGTGCCAGCAGCCAGGCTCGACAGGGGACCTACGAGCAGTACTTC.

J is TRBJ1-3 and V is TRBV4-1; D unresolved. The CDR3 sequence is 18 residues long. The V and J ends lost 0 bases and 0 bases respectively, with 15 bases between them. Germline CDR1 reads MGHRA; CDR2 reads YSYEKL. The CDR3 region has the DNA TGCGCCAGCAGCCAAGATTCGGGCGCGGGATACTCTGGAAACACCATATATTTT. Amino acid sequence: CASSQDSGAGYSGNTIYF.

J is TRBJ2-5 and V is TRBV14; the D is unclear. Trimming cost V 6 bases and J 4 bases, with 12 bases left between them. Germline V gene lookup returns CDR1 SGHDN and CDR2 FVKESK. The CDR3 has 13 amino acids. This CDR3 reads CASSRAAPETQYF. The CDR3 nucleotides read TGTGCCAGCAGTCGGGCGGCACCAGAGACCCAGTACTTC.

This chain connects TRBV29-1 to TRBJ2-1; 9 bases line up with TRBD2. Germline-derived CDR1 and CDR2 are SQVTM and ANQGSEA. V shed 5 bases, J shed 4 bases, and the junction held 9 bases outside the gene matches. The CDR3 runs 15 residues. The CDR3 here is CSVRNSGRGYNEQFF. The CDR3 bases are TGCAGCGTTCGAAATAGCGGGAGAGGGTACAATGAGCAGTTCTTC.